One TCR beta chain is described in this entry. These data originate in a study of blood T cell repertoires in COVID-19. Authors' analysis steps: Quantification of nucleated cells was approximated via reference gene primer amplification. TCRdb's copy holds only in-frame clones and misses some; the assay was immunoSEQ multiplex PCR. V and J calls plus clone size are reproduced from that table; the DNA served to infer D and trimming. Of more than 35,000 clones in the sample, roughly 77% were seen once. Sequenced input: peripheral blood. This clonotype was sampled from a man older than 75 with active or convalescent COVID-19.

Here the CDR3 DNA reads TGTGCCAGCAGCTTAGCGTCAGCTGGAAACACCATATATTTT. Translation: CASSLASAGNTIYF. The genes are TRBV7-8 and TRBJ1-3; D is unclear. The V end was cut by 0 bases, the J end by 2 bases, with 5 bases between. Germline V gene sequence: CDR1 SGHVS, CDR2 FQNEAQ. The CDR3 length is 14 residues.